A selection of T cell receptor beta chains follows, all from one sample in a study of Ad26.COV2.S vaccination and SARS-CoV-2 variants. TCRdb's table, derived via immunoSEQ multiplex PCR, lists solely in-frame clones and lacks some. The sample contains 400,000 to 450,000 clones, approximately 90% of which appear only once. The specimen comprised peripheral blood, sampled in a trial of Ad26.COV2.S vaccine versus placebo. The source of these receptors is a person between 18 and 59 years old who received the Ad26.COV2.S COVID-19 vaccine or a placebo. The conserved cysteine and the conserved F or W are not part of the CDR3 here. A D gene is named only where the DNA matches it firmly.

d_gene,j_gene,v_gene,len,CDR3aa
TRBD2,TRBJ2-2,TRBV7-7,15,ASSLADGLEGAGELF
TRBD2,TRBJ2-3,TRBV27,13,ASSARTSGREAQY
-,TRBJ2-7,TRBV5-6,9,ASSLGVVQY
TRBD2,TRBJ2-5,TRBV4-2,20,ASSHFIVCWVVVAGERETQY
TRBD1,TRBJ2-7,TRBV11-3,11,ASSFPGGYEQY
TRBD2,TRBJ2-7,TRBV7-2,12,ASSLAGDSYEQY
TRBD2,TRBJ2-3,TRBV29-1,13,SASGTSGRTDTQY
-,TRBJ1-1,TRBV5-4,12,ASSLDHMNTEAF
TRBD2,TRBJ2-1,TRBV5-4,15,ASSFKSGRAHGEEQF
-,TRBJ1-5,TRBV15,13,ATSIQGYSNQPQH
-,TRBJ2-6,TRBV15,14,ATSRDGGSGANVLT
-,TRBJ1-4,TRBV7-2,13,ASSEDSGTNEKLF
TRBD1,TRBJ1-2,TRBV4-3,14,ASSQDGQGANYGYT
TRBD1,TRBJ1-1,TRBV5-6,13,ASSGDSVALFEAF
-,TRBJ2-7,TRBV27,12,ASSLRGTTYEQY
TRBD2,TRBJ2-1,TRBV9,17,ASSETSGSGGGDYNEQF
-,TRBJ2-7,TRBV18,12,ASSPREGNYEQY
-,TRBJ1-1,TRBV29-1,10,SVVQGRTEAF
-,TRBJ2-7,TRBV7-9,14,ASSPHPGTDSYEQY
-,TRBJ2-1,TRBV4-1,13,ASSQVPGNQGEQF
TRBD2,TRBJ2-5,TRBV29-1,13,SVEPSGREGETQY
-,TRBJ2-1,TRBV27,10,ASSLVGGPQF
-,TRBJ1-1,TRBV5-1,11,ASSSGDLTEAF
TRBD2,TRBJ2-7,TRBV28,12,ASRRSSGSYEQY
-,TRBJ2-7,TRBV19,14,ASSIYPETPSYEQY
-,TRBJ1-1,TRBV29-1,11,SARTDPNTEAF
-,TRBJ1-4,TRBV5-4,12,ASSRGQMNEKLF
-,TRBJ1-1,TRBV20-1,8,SAVPDEAF
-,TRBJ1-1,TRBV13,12,ASSPRTVNTEAF
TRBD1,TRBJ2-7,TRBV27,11,ASSSGQTYEQY
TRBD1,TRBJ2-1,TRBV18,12,ASSPPGGLNEQF
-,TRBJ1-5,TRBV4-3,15,ASSQALLGGVHQPQH
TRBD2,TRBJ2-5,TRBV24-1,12,ATPGLARQETQY
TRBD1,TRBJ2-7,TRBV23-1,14,ASSQSVPRGLDEQY
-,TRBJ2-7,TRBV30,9,AWSVRTEQY
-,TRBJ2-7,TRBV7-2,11,ASSLAETSNQY
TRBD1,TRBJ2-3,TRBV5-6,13,ASSWRTGVTDTQY
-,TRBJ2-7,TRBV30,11,AWSFSVGYEQY
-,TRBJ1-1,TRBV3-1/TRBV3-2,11,ASSVRGGAEAF
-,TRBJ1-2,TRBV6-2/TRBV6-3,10,ASSLLGNGYT
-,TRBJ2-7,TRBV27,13,ASSPLSGLSYEQY
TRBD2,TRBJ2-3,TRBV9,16,ASSVGLAGAPGPDTQY